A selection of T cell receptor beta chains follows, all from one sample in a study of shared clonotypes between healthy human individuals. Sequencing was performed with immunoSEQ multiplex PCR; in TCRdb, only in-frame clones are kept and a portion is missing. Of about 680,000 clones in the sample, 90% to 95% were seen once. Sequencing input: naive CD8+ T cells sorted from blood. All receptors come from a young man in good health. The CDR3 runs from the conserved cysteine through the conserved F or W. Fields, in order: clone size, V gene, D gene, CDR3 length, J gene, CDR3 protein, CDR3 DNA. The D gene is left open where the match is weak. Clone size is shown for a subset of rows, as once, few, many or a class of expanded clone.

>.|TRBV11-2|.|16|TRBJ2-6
CASSSSGISGANVLTF
TGTGCCAGCAGCTCCTCAGGGATCTCTGGGGCCAACGTCCTGACTTTC
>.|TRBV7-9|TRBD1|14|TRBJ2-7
CASSPGQPSYEQYF
TGTGCCAGCAGCCCGGGACAGCCTTCCTACGAGCAGTACTTC
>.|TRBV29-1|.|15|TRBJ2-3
CSATSIIGDADTQYF
TGCAGCGCAACATCTATTATAGGGGACGCAGATACGCAGTATTTT
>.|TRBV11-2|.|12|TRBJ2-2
CASSRRSRELFF
TGTGCCAGCAGCCGCCGGTCGAGGGAGCTGTTTTTT
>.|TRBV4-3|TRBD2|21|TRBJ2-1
CASSQDPGRGGLAGHYNEQFF
TGCGCCAGCAGCCAAGATCCGGGCAGGGGGGGACTAGCGGGCCACTACAATGAGCAGTTCTTC
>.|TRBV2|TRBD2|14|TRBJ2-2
CASTTSARGGELFF
TGTGCCAGCACCACTAGCGCCCGGGGCGGGGAGCTGTTTTTT
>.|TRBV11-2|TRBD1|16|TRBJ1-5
CASSLEGTGGYQPQHF
TGTGCCAGCAGCTTAGAGGGGACAGGGGGGTATCAGCCCCAGCATTTT
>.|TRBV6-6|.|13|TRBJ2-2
CASSPSTVWELFF
TGTGCCAGCAGCCCCAGCACGGTGTGGGAGCTGTTTTTT
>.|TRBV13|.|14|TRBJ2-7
CASSYSGRTYEQYF
TGTGCCAGCAGCTACAGCGGGCGGACCTACGAGCAGTACTTC
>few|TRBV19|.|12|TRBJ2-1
CASSIAGLEQFF
TGTGCCAGTAGTATAGCAGGGCTTGAGCAGTTCTTC
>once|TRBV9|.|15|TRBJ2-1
CASSVFGTNYNEQFF
TGTGCCAGCAGCGTCTTCGGGACCAACTACAATGAGCAGTTCTTC
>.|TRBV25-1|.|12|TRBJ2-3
CASSRSTDTQYF
TGTGCCAGCAGCCGGAGCACAGATACGCAGTATTTT
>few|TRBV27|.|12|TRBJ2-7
CASSLPGGEQYF
TGTGCCAGCAGTTTACCCGGGGGTGAGCAGTACTTC
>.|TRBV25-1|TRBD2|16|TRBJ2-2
CASSEGLAGASGELFF
TGTGCCAGCAGTGAAGGGTTAGCGGGAGCGTCCGGGGAGCTGTTTTTT
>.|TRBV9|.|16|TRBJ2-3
CASSVADRGVTDTQYF
TGTGCCAGCAGCGTAGCAGATCGAGGGGTCACAGATACGCAGTATTTT
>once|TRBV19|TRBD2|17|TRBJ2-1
CASSIPQGLAGIDEQFF
TGTGCCAGTAGTATACCGCAGGGACTAGCGGGAATTGATGAGCAGTTCTTC
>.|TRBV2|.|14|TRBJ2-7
CASRRGGGTYEQYF
TGTGCCAGCAGGCGTGGGGGCGGAACCTACGAGCAGTACTTC
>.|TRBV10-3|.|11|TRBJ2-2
CAISENGELFF
TGTGCCATCAGTGAGAACGGGGAGCTGTTTTTT
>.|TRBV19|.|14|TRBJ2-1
CASSIGTDYNEQFF
TGTGCCAGTAGTATAGGGACCGACTACAATGAGCAGTTCTTC
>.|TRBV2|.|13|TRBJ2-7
CASSVGLDYEQYF
TGTGCCAGCAGTGTCGGCTTAGACTACGAGCAGTACTTC
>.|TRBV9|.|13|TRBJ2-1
CASSVNGRLEQFF
TGTGCCAGCAGCGTAAACGGGAGACTTGAGCAGTTCTTC
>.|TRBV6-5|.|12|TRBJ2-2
CASSYPTGELFF
TGTGCCAGCAGTTACCCCACCGGGGAGCTGTTTTTT
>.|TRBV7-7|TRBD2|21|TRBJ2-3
CASSQQVPGTSRTSSTDTQYF
TGTGCCAGCAGCCAGCAGGTTCCCGGGACTAGCAGGACCTCTAGCACAGATACGCAGTATTTT
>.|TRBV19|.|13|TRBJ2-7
CASSIHSSYEQYF
TGTGCCAGTAGTATCCACAGTTCCTACGAGCAGTACTTC
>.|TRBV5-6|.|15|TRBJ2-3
CASTLWSGSTDTQYF
TGTGCCAGCACCCTTTGGAGCGGTAGCACAGATACGCAGTATTTT
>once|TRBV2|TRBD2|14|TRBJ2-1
CASEGASGVNEQFF
TGTGCCAGCGAGGGGGCTAGCGGGGTCAATGAGCAGTTCTTC
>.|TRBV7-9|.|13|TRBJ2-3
CASSPKRTDTQYF
TGTGCCAGCAGCCCGAAGCGCACAGATACGCAGTATTTT
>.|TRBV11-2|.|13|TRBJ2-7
CASSRTRVHEQYF
TGTGCCAGCAGCCGAACCAGGGTGCACGAGCAGTACTTC
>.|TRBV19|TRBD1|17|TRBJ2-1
CASSINPDRGPYNEQFF
TGTGCCAGTAGTATTAATCCGGACAGGGGGCCCTACAATGAGCAGTTCTTC
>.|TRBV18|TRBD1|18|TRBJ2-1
CASSPGSLRDRVINEQFF
TGTGCCAGCTCACCTGGTTCCCTCCGGGACAGGGTCATAAATGAGCAGTTCTTC
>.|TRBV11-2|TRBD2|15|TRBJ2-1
CASSFQAGVRNEQFF
TGTGCCAGCAGCTTTCAGGCGGGAGTACGCAATGAGCAGTTCTTC
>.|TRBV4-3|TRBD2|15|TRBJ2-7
CASSQALAGGYEQYF
TGCGCCAGCAGCCAAGCTCTAGCGGGGGGCTACGAGCAGTACTTC
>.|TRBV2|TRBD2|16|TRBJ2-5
CASREHSGPTRGTQYF
TGTGCCAGCCGAGAACATAGCGGGCCCACACGGGGGACCCAGTACTTC
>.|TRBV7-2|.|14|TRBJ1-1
CASLVFPGNTEAFF
TGTGCCAGTCTCGTCTTTCCGGGGAACACTGAAGCTTTCTTT
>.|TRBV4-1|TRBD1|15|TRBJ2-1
CASSLGTGPYNEQFF
TGCGCCAGCAGCCTTGGGACAGGACCCTACAATGAGCAGTTCTTC
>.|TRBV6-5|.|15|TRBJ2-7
CASSYSQGGRYEQYF
TGTGCCAGCAGTTACTCGCAGGGGGGGAGGTACGAGCAGTACTTC
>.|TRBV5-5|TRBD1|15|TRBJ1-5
CASSLGQGLGQPQHF
TGTGCCAGCAGCTTGGGACAGGGTCTAGGTCAGCCCCAGCATTTT
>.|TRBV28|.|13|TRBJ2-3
CASSLGFTDTQYF
TGTGCCAGCAGTTTAGGGTTCACAGATACGCAGTATTTT
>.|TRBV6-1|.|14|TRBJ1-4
CASSEDLGDEKLFF
TGTGCCAGCAGTGAAGATTTGGGGGATGAAAAACTGTTTTTT
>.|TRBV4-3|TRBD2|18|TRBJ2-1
CASSPGTSGSTDRNEQFF
TGCGCCAGCAGCCCCGGGACTAGCGGGAGTACGGATCGAAATGAGCAGTTCTTC
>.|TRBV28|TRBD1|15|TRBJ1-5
CASTLTGGSNQPQHF
TGTGCCAGCACCCTAACAGGGGGCAGCAATCAGCCCCAGCATTTT